These 27 T cell receptor beta chains were all obtained from the same sample, sequenced in a study of regulatory T cells in long-lasting Graves disease. The TCR beta library used iRepertoire HTBI primers with Arm-PCR amplification of CDR3. TCRdb reprocessed the multiplex PCR reads via MiXCR and lists one record per CDR3 protein. The top ten clones hold about 10% of a sample with some 410,000 distinct CDR3 sequences, roughly 15% of them seen once. Time point reported: newly diagnosed GD, antithyroid drugs for less than 3 months. PBMCs provided the RNA from which the TCR library was made. These data are also associated with another study on T cells in Graves' hyperthyroidism and ophthalmopathy.

The material sequenced was peripheral blood mononuclear cells (PBMCs), taken at new diagnosis, from a patient treated with antithyroid drugs. These receptors came from a woman in her 30s with Graves disease.

Only a few counts were recorded for this clonotype. A much larger clone differs from this one at a single base, so this may be a read error. V usage is TRBV11-1 and J usage is TRBJ2-1; TRBD2 matches 9 bases. CDR1 SGHAT and CDR2 FQDESV come from the germline V gene (reference sequence). This CDR3 has 15 residues. In nucleotides, the CDR3 is TGTGCCAACAGCTTCCTAGCGGGATCCTACAATGAGCAGTTCTTC. Encoded protein: CANSFLAGSYNEQFF.

Many counts were recorded for this clonotype. The chain couples TRBV12-5 to TRBJ1-2, with 8 bases identical to TRBD1. CDR3 size: 17 residues. Germline CDR1 is LGHNT and CDR2 is FRNRAP. Germline trimming cut 3 bases from V and 4 bases from J; bases unmatched to any gene: 13. This CDR3 reads CASGLITGTGGFYGYTF. Written as DNA, the CDR3 is TGTGCTAGTGGTTTAATAACCGGGACAGGAGGGTTCTATGGCTACACCTTC.

The chain uses TRBV9 and TRBJ2-3; D ambiguous. Per the germline V gene, CDR1 is SGDLS and CDR2 is YYNGEE. V gave up 0 bases and J gave up 2 bases, with 7 bases separating them. CDR3 size: 14 residues. CDR3 sequence: CASSVVFDTDTQYF. The CDR3 DNA follows: TGTGCCAGCAGCGTAGTCTTTGACACAGATACGCAGTATTTT.

The chain uses TRBV29-1 and TRBJ1-2; no clear D. This CDR3 has 13 amino acids. The germline CDR1 and CDR2 sequences are SQVTM and ANQGSEA. V lost 6 bases and J lost 2, with 13 bases in between. This CDR3 reads CSVQENTNYGYTF. Here the CDR3 DNA reads TGCAGCGTGCAGGAGAACACCAACTATGGCTACACCTTC.

This clonotype was picked up a small number of times. The chain couples TRBV20-1 to TRBJ2-7; D not certain. The CDR3 spans 12 residues. V was clipped by 5 bases and J by 5 bases, with 13 bases between them. Germline CDR1 and CDR2: DFQATT and SNEGSKA (reference sequence). Here the CDR3 reads CSARRGVDEQYF. CDR3 sequence (DNA): TGCAGTGCTCGCCGAGGAGTGGACGAGCAGTACTTC.

This clonotype showed up many times. V gene TRBV28 combines with J gene TRBJ2-1; D might be TRBD1 (7 bases). V lost 6 bases and J lost 1, with 16 bases in between. Per germline, CDR1 MDHEN and CDR2 SYDVKM. This CDR3 contains 16 residues. The CDR3 loop reads CASRRGGTVSYNEQFF. CDR3 coding DNA: TGTGCCAGCAGGCGTGGGGGGACAGTATCCTACAATGAGCAGTTCTTC.

The chain couples TRBV4-1 to TRBJ1-2; TRBD1 matches 10 bases. The V and J ends lost 2 bases and 4 bases, in that order; junction bases with no gene match: 7. The CDR3 sequence is 16 residues long. The germline gives CDR1 MGHRA, CDR2 YSYEKL. CDR3 sequence: CASSQPLRDRGYGYTF. For the CDR3, the DNA is TGCGCCAGCAGCCAACCTCTTAGGGACAGGGGCTATGGCTACACCTTC.

This clonotype was detected ten times or more. The J gene is TRBJ2-7, the V gene TRBV14; TRBD1 or TRBD2 may be the D gene (5 bases each). The CDR3 covers 13 residues. With 4 bases removed from V and 2 bases from J, the gap between germline ends came to 9 bases. Looked up from germline, CDR1 is SGHDN and CDR2 is FVKESK. This chain's CDR3 is CASSRDQTYEQYF. CDR3 nucleotide sequence: TGTGCCAGCAGCCGGGACCAAACCTACGAGCAGTACTTC.

This clonotype was counted many times. This chain links TRBV6-1 with TRBJ2-7; 12 bases agree with TRBD1. From germline, CDR1 is MNHNS and CDR2 SASEGT. The CDR3 totals 17 residues. J was trimmed by 7 bases and V by 7 bases; bases with no gene match: 17. CDR3 DNA: TGTGCCAGCACCCCGGACCCCCGGGACAGGGGGCGGTGGGAGCAGTACTTC. Its translation is CASTPDPRDRGRWEQYF.

Regarding this clonotype: A much more abundant neighbour one base away suggests this may be a read error. The V call is TRBV5-1, the J call TRBJ1-2, with 9 positions matching TRBD1. Germline-derived CDR1 and CDR2 are SGHRS and YFSETQ. The CDR3 loop spans 15 amino acids. V lost 4 bases, J lost 7 bases, and 11 bases stayed unmatched. The CDR3: CASSRPGTGTLGYTF. In nucleotides, the CDR3 is TGCGCCAGCAGCAGGCCCGGGACAGGGACGCTTGGCTACACCTTC.

To note about this clonotype: An end of the junction does not agree with germline; a read error may underlie this. The chain combines TRBV12-3 or TRBV12-4 with TRBJ2-1; 9 nucleotides line up with TRBD1. The CDR3 runs to 15 residues. CDR3 sequence reads: CASRPTGDRVGERFF. CDR3 coding DNA: TGTGCCAGCAGGCCCACGGGGGACAGGGTTGGTGAGCGGTTCTTC.

The sample holds one count of this clonotype. This could be a read error, since a much larger clone is one nucleotide away. The chain couples TRBV7-2 to TRBJ2-7, with D tentatively TRBD2 (5 bases). Germline CDR1 and CDR2: SGHTA and FQGNSA. The CDR3 spans 15 residues. In DNA form, the CDR3 reads TGTGTCAGCAGCCCCGCCCCTGGGAGTTCCTACGAGCAGTACTTC. Residues: CVSSPAPGSSYEQYF.

This clonotype was counted ten times or more. The chain has TRBV28 and TRBJ2-3; D is ambiguous. CDR1 and CDR2 from the germline V gene are MDHEN and SYDVKM. This CDR3 is 13 amino acids long. Between the trimmed V and J ends, which lost 8 bases and 2 bases, there was a span of 11 bases. CDR3 nucleotide sequence: TGTGCCAGCCGGGCAGAACCCACAGATACGCAGTATTTT. Translated: CASRAEPTDTQYF. The entire variable domain, with the rest obtained from reference TRBV28 and TRBJ2-3, is as follows: DVKVTQSSRYLVKRTGEKVFLECVQDMDHENMFWYRQDPGLGLRLIYFSYDVKMKEKGDIPEGYSVSREKKERFSLILESASTNQTSMYLCASRAEPTDTQYFGPGTRLTVL.

This sequence joins TRBV29-1 and TRBJ2-1; 9 nucleotides line up with TRBD1. V was pared by 6 bases and J by 3 bases, with 6 bases of the junction left unmatched. CDR1 is SQVTM and CDR2 is ANQGSEA in the germline V gene. This CDR3 is built from 14 residues. The CDR3 DNA follows: TGCAGCGTCGCCGGGACAGGGCTCTACAATGAGCAGTTCTTC. Residues: CSVAGTGLYNEQFF.

This chain connects TRBV6-1 to TRBJ2-1, with TRBD2 matching over 9 bases. CDR1 is MNHNS and CDR2 is SASEGT in the germline V gene. The CDR3 loop spans 15 amino acids. V shed 5 bases, J shed 8 bases, and the junction held 10 bases outside the gene matches. The CDR3: CASSMALAGYDEQFF. CDR3 bases: TGTGCCAGCAGTATGGCGCTAGCGGGGTACGATGAGCAGTTCTTC.

This clonotype has more than one count but fewer than ten. CDR3 residues: CASSLGDRIEQYF. In nucleotides, the CDR3 is TGTGCCAGCAGTTTAGGGGATAGGATCGAGCAGTACTTC. The V and J genes are TRBV28 and TRBJ2-7; D is ambiguous. CDR3 size: 13 residues. Trimming stripped 2 bases from V and 6 bases from J, with 11 bases between. Germline V gives CDR1 MDHEN, CDR2 SYDVKM.

Many counts were recorded for this clonotype. The chain couples TRBV10-3 to TRBJ2-3, with a possible D match to TRBD1 (7 bases). Trimming shortened V by 6 bases and J by 6 bases, and 22 bases separated the two germline ends. CDR3 size: 16 residues. Germline V gives CDR1 ENHRY, CDR2 SYGVKD. DNA for the CDR3: TGTGCCATCAGGGGGGGTTCGGGACAGAACAGTGATACGCAGTATTTT. This encodes CAIRGGSGQNSDTQYF.

On this clonotype itself: A much larger clone sits a single nucleotide away, making a read error possible. The chain joins TRBV28 to TRBJ2-5, with 12 positions matching TRBD2. Germline loops: CDR1 MDHEN, CDR2 SYDVKM. This CDR3 has 14 amino acids. The ends lost 4 bases at V and 11 bases at J; junction bases unmatched: 8. CDR3 protein: CASSWRTSGALQYF. The CDR3 coding sequence is TGTGCCAGCAGTTGGAGGACTAGCGGGGCTCTTCAGTACTTC.

The chain carries TRBV30 and TRBJ2-1, with 8 positions matching TRBD2. J gave up 6 bases and V 0 bases, and 16 bases lay outside the gene matches. The CDR3 loop spans 18 amino acids. CDR1 GTSNPN and CDR2 SVGIG come from the germline V gene (reference sequence). Here the CDR3 DNA reads TGTGCCTGGAGTGTACGGGGGGGCGGGGAGGAAAGAGGCAATGAGCAGTTCTTC. As protein: CAWSVRGGGEERGNEQFF.

This clonotype has ten or more counts. The chain uses TRBV6-2 or TRBV6-3 and TRBJ2-1; TRBD2 aligns across 9 bases. Trimming at V came to 10 bases and at J to 3 bases, leaving 7 bases not matched to a gene. The CDR3 covers 14 residues. Germline CDR1 reads MNHEY; CDR2 reads SVGEGT. CDR3 amino acids: CATLGLANYNEQFF. The CDR3 DNA reads as TGTGCCACCCTCGGACTAGCGAACTACAATGAGCAGTTCTTC.

This clonotype was seen ten or more times. The chain has TRBV3-1 and TRBJ1-2; no firm D call. The CDR3 sequence is 15 residues long. The V gene's germline CDR1 is LGHDT and CDR2 YNNKEL (reference sequence). The V end was cut by 8 bases, the J end by 1 base, with 17 bases between. CDR3 sequence (DNA): TGTGCCAGCGCTCTAGACGGGTCGTTTAACTATGGCTACACCTTC. It yields the protein CASALDGSFNYGYTF.

This clonotype was recorded a few times. CDR3 coding DNA: TGTGCCAGCAGGACCGGACGCAGCAATCAGCCCCAGCATTTT. Translated, it gives CASRTGRSNQPQHF. The chain is built from TRBV6-1 and TRBJ1-5; no firm D call. CDR3 length: 14 amino acids. Trimming removed 6 bases at V and 1 base at J, with 10 bases between. Germline V lookup: CDR1 MNHNS, CDR2 SASEGT.

This chain joins TRBV5-1 and TRBJ2-3; no reliable D call. The CDR3 has 18 residues. Per the germline V gene, CDR1 is SGHRS and CDR2 is YFSETQ. Trimming removed 3 bases at V and 0 bases at J, with 20 bases between. CDR3 sequence (DNA): TGCGCCAGCAGCTCAAGAAACGGACCACAGATAAGCACAGATACGCAGTATTTT. This sequence encodes CASSSRNGPQISTDTQYF. Supplemented by reference TRBV5-1 and TRBJ2-3, the full variable domain reads KAGVTQTPRYLIKTRGQQVTLSCSPISGHRSVSWYQQTPGQGLQFLFEYFSETQRNKGNFPGRFSGRQFSNSRSEMNVSTLELGDSALYLCASSSRNGPQISTDTQYFGPGTRLTVL.

The chain combines TRBV15 with TRBJ1-2; D not resolved. This CDR3 has 13 amino acids. Trimming pared 1 base from V and 5 bases from J, leaving 8 bases between. Germline CDR1 is LNHNV and CDR2 is YYDKDF (reference sequence). CDR3 in amino acids: CATSRAGGYGYTF. The CDR3 bases are TGTGCCACCAGCAGAGCAGGTGGATATGGCTACACCTTC.

This clonotype was detected a few times. The V call is TRBV11-2, the J call TRBJ1-2, with D perhaps TRBD1 (5 bases). Trimming took off 5 bases at V and 6 bases at J, with 22 bases between the two ends. Looked up from germline, CDR1 is SGHAT and CDR2 is FQNNGV. The CDR3 runs to 16 residues. The CDR3 protein is CASSPGTPTPSDGYTF. CDR3 DNA sequence: TGTGCCAGCAGCCCGGGGACGCCCACTCCTTCCGATGGCTACACCTTC.

This clonotype was detected only a few times. This chain links TRBV10-3 with TRBJ2-5; no reliable D call. Trimming cost V 4 bases and J 1 base, with 7 bases left between them. The germline gives CDR1 ENHRY, CDR2 SYGVKD. The CDR3 totals 13 residues. In nucleotides, the CDR3 is TGTGCCATCAGTGCCCAGATCCAAGAGACCCAGTACTTC. It translates to CAISAQIQETQYF.

The sample holds a few counts of this clonotype. This chain uses TRBV29-1 with TRBJ1-1; D gene ambiguous. With 4 bases removed from V and 1 base from J, the gap between germline ends came to 10 bases. The CDR3 is made up of 13 amino acids. CDR1 and CDR2 (germline): SQVTM, ANQGSEA. CDR3 residues: CSVVGRTNTEAFF. The CDR3 DNA follows: TGCAGCGTTGTAGGACGAACGAACACTGAAGCTTTCTTT.